This T cell receptor (beta chain) originates from a study of shared clonotypes between healthy human individuals. Study-wide context: A donor's plate count was three for CD4 naive and three for CD4 memory; CD8 naive had two and CD8 memory one. General study points: When naive CD4 clonotypes were compared across a few donors, approximately 4.9% were shared. At large depth, rarefaction still showed sorted-subset sequencing to be incomplete.

Positively selected for CCR7, the CD45RO-negative cells used as naive CD8 cells excluded terminally differentiated effector memory CD45RA+ cells. This CDR3 region has 12 residues. Germline V gives CDR1 SGHDT, CDR2 YYEEEE. Trimming left V 7 bases short and J 3 bases short, with 11 bases between. TCRdb's table, derived via immunoSEQ multiplex PCR, lists solely in-frame clones and lacks some. Of just over 2,000,000 clones in the sample, about 95% are singletons; the top ten hold 0.85% to 1.2%. With respect to this clone: Antigen specificity is unknown.

This chain connects TRBV5-6 to TRBJ2-7; a possible D gene is TRBD1 (6 bases). The sequence derives from a man younger than 30 in good health. The sample consisted of naive CD8+ T cells sorted from blood. CDR3 nucleotides: TGTGCCAGCCGAGGCAGGGGCTACGAGCAGTACTTC. Translating gives CASRGRGYEQYF.